These 14 T cell receptor beta chains share one sample of origin, sequenced in a study of tumor-infiltrating lymphocytes in primary liver carcinoma. Scientists recovered RNA and DNA together from around 20-30 mg of unsorted bulk tissue. The authors made TCR beta cDNA from roughly 480 ng total RNA with a constant-region primer. Libraries of TCR beta came from three nested multiplex PCR rounds with slightly modified ARM-PCR. The first two PCR rounds used TRBV1-TRBV30 primers with a Cbeta primer, around 10 cycles each. One entry per CDR3 protein results from TCRdb running MiXCR on the multiplex PCR reads. The sample lists approximately 74,000 distinct CDR3 sequences; 60% to 80% were seen once. The sequencing input was liver tumor tissue from sampling region 4. As for subset: tumor region T4, right-lateral pole. The receptors were gathered from a woman aged 60-75 years with primary liver carcinoma and hepatitis B virus infection.

Worth noting for this clonotype: This likely comes from a read error, as the CDR3 has no conserved phenylalanine or tryptophan at its end. The chain uses TRBV10-2 and TRBJ2-3; possibly TRBD1 for D (6 bases). The V end was cut by 6 bases, the J end by 6 bases, with 16 bases between. The CDR3 has 14 amino acids. Germline CDR1 reads WSHSY; CDR2 reads SAAADI. The CDR3 loop is CASSRQDRADTQYY. The CDR3 region has the DNA TGCGCCAGCAGCCGACAGGACCGGGCGGATACGCAGTATTAT.

As to this clonotype: Because it lacks the conserved phenylalanine or tryptophan at the end, this CDR3 is likely a read error. The gene calls are TRBV11-2 and TRBJ2-5, with a possible D match to TRBD2 (5 bases). There are 13 residues in the CDR3. From germline, CDR1 is SGHAT and CDR2 FQNNGV. The CDR3 is CVSSLESEGTQYY. CDR3 bases: TGTGTCAGCAGCTTAGAATCCGAGGGGACCCAGTACTAC.

In the case of this clonotype: This is likely a read error, given that the CDR3 carries no conserved phenylalanine or tryptophan at its end. This chain joins TRBV6-1 and TRBJ2-1; TRBD2 might be the D (5 bases). Germline lookup yields CDR1 MNHNS and CDR2 SASEGT. This CDR3 is built from 15 residues. For the CDR3, the DNA is TGTGGCAGCGGACGAGAGGCGGGTGACTACAATGAGCAGTTCCTC. Amino acid sequence: CGSGREAGDYNEQFL.

The V and J genes are TRBV6-5 and TRBJ1-2, with D tentatively TRBD1 (5 bases). The CDR3 contains 12 residues. The V end was cut by 8 bases, the J end by 8 bases, with 15 bases between. From germline, CDR1 is MNHEY and CDR2 SVGAGI. The CDR3 spells CASSRSGGGYTF. CDR3 sequence (DNA): TGTGCCAGCTCCCGATCTGGGGGGGGCTACACCTTC.

Details on this clonotype: Mismatch with germline at one junction end may stem from a read error. The chain uses TRBV3-1 and TRBJ2-1; 7 nucleotides match TRBD2. CDR3 size: 15 residues. CDR1 is LGHDT, CDR2 YNNKEL, per germline (reference sequence). The CDR3 reads CASNQWGGVSNEQFF. In nucleotides, the CDR3 is TGTGCCAGCAACCAATGGGGAGGGGTAAGCAATGAGCAGTTCTTC.

The sample holds one count of this clonotype. The junction departs from germline at one end; a sequencing error may be responsible. The chain employs TRBV6-6 and TRBJ2-7; 7 positions agree with TRBD2. The CDR3 sequence is 15 residues long. CDR1 and CDR2 from the germline V gene are MNHNY and SVGAGI (reference sequence). Here the CDR3 reads CASRWDYPVSYEQYF. CDR3 in DNA: TGTGCCAGCAGGTGGGACTACCCGGTCTCCTACGAACAGTACTTC.

Notes on this clonotype: The conserved phenylalanine or tryptophan normally closing the CDR3 is absent here, so this likely arose from a read error. The chain recombines TRBV6-1 with TRBJ2-1, with D possibly being TRBD1 (6 bases). CDR1 is MNHNS and CDR2 is SASEGT in the germline V gene. This CDR3 has 15 amino acids. Written as DNA, the CDR3 is TGTGCTACCAGTGTATTAGGGGGATTCAACAATGAGCAGTTCTAC. Its translation: CATSVLGGFNNEQFY.

The chain uses TRBV6-4 and TRBJ1-6; perhaps TRBD1 as D (6 bases). In germline, CDR1 is MRHNA, CDR2 SNTAGT. With 0 bases removed from V and 9 bases from J, the gap between germline ends came to 12 bases. The CDR3 has 15 residues. The chain's CDR3 is CASSDSKQGGSPLHF. In DNA, the CDR3 is TGTGCCAGCAGTGACTCGAAACAGGGCGGTTCACCCCTCCACTTT.

Comments on this clonotype: The CDR3 carries no conserved terminal phenylalanine or tryptophan, so it likely arises from a read error. The J gene is TRBJ2-7, the V gene TRBV12-3 or TRBV12-4; D unresolved. V was shortened by 4 bases and J by 5 bases, with 12 bases between the two germline ends. This CDR3 has 13 amino acids. The CDR3 reads CASSSPIDHEQYI. In nucleotides, the CDR3 is TGTGCCAGCAGTTCGCCGATCGACCACGAGCAGTACATC.

A remark on this clonotype: The CDR3 does not end in the conserved phenylalanine or tryptophan, so this is likely a read error. The chain employs TRBV12-3 or TRBV12-4 and TRBJ2-1, with D hard to call. This CDR3 spans 13 amino acids. CDR3: CASSQSSYDEQFL. The CDR3 bases are TGTGCCAGCAGCCAGTCCTCCTACGATGAGCAGTTCCTC.

The chain combines TRBV7-9 with TRBJ2-5; 10 nucleotides line up with TRBD2. The junction had 11 bases not matched to a gene; V was cut back by 10 bases and J by 0 bases. CDR1 and CDR2 from the germline V gene are SEHNR and FQNEAQ (reference sequence). This CDR3 has 16 residues. CDR3 amino acids: CANNPRTSGNQETQYF. The CDR3 DNA is TGTGCCAACAACCCCCGAACTAGCGGGAACCAAGAGACCCAGTACTTC.

As regards this clonotype: Since the CDR3 does not end with the conserved phenylalanine or tryptophan, this likely comes from a read error. The chain is built from TRBV29-1 and TRBJ2-3; D remains unclear. Germline V CDR1 and CDR2: SQVTM, ANQGSEA. V shed 2 bases and J shed 4 bases, with 7 bases lying between them. The CDR3 loop spans 12 amino acids. Here the CDR3 reads CSVESGADTQYC. The CDR3 DNA reads TGCAGCGTTGAAAGTGGCGCAGATACGCAGTATTGT.

Points on this clonotype: Because it lacks the conserved phenylalanine or tryptophan at the end, this CDR3 is likely a read error. J is TRBJ1-6 and V is TRBV30, with D possibly TRBD1 on 6 matching bases. The CDR3 runs 13 residues. Germline loops: CDR1 GTSNPN, CDR2 SVGIG (reference sequence). CDR3 protein: CAARGEYNPPLHY. The CDR3 region has the DNA TGTGCTGCTAGGGGGGAATATAATCCACCCCTCCACTAT.

The chain employs TRBV28 and TRBJ2-7; D might be TRBD1 (6 bases). The CDR3 sequence is 14 residues long. V lost 8 bases to trimming and J lost 13 bases, with 27 bases between them. Germline V lookup: CDR1 MDHEN, CDR2 SYDVKM. CDR3 nucleotides: TGTGCCAGCGGTATCCTGGACAGATTCTACGGGCACTACTTC. This sequence encodes CASGILDRFYGHYF.